These 29 T cell receptor beta chains were all obtained from the same sample, sequenced in a study of blood T cells in healthy people across ages. Next came a second PCR, run for roughly 7 to 12 cycles, which used a sample-barcoded 5' primer along with a J-beta primer mix. TCRdb recomputed calls from the 5' RACE reads with MiXCR, one row per CDR3 protein. This sample has 1.5 million to 1.9 million distinct CDR3 sequences, with approximately 43% found just once. The sequencing input was blood. The receptors originated from a woman younger than 35 in good health.

The chain recombines TRBV29-1 with TRBJ2-7; D is perhaps TRBD1 or TRBD2 (5 bases each). The DNA end lines up better with TRBJ2-5; the J call may be wrong. Germline V CDR1 and CDR2: SQVTM, ANQGSEA. The CDR3 runs to 13 residues. The CDR3 DNA reads as TGCAGCGCCGGTGGGGGTGATTTGGAGACCCAGTACTTC. It encodes CSAGGGDLETQYF.

The V and J genes are TRBV4-2 and TRBJ2-7; the D gene could be TRBD1 or TRBD2 (5 bases each). V was clipped by 0 bases and J by 10 bases, with 13 bases between them. This CDR3 comprises 13 residues. The germline gives CDR1 LGHNA, CDR2 YNFKEQ. The CDR3 protein is CASSQDARGTQYF. The CDR3 DNA sequence: TGTGCCAGCAGCCAAGATGCGAGGGGTACCCAGTACTTC.

The genes are TRBV5-1 and TRBJ2-3; TRBD2 agrees at 7 bases. The V segment lost 2 bases and the J segment 2 bases; nucleotides outside the gene matches: 14. The CDR3 has 18 amino acids. The germline gives CDR1 SGHRS, CDR2 YFSETQ. DNA for the CDR3: TGCGCCAGCAGCTTTGCCGGGACTACCGTATTCATCACAGATACGCAGTATTTT. It codes for CASSFAGTTVFITDTQYF.

This clonotype was detected only a few times. The chain joins TRBV7-9 to TRBJ2-2; 7 bases are shared with TRBD1. Germline values: CDR1 SEHNR, CDR2 FQNEAQ (reference sequence). The length of the CDR3 is 17 residues. The V segment lost 5 bases and the J segment 0 bases; nucleotides outside the gene matches: 9. CDR3 amino acids: CASSAGQEYANTGELFF. In nucleotides, the CDR3 is TGTGCCAGCAGCGCCGGACAGGAGTACGCGAACACCGGGGAGCTGTTTTTT. The full variable domain, its missing parts supplied by reference TRBV7-9 and TRBJ2-2, is DTGVSQNPRHKITKRGQNVTFRCDPISEHNRLYWYRQTLGQGPEFLTYFQNEAQLEKSRLLSDRFSAERPKGSFSTLEIQRTEQGDSAMYLCASSAGQEYANTGELFFGEGSRLTVL.

The chain links TRBV5-1 to TRBJ2-1, with D uncertain. Germline V lookup: CDR1 SGHRS, CDR2 YFSETQ. Between the trimmed V and J ends, which lost 4 bases and 8 bases, there was a span of 10 bases. This CDR3 is 12 amino acids long. CDR3 region: CASSIPYDEQFF. The CDR3 coding sequence is TGCGCCAGCAGCATTCCATACGATGAGCAGTTCTTC.

This clonotype was counted only a few times. The CDR3 here is CASSLAVSLWGAFF. The CDR3 DNA sequence: TGTGCCAGCAGCTTAGCGGTCAGCTTATGGGGGGCTTTCTTT. This chain links TRBV7-2 with TRBJ1-1, with D possibly being TRBD1 (5 bases). V shed 0 bases and J shed 11 bases, with 16 bases lying between them. The germline gives CDR1 SGHTA, CDR2 FQGNSA. The CDR3 loop spans 14 amino acids.

The genes are TRBV6-2 or TRBV6-3 and TRBJ2-3; 12 bases line up with TRBD2. J was trimmed by 4 bases and V by 6 bases; bases with no gene match: 14. Germline CDR1 MNHEY, CDR2 SVGEGT. The length of the CDR3 is 18 residues. The CDR3 DNA reads as TGTGCCAGCAGCTCGAGACTAGCGGGAGATAGGTTCGCAGATACGCAGTATTTT. Translating it yields CASSSRLAGDRFADTQYF.

V usage is TRBV29-1 and J usage is TRBJ2-7; D is possibly TRBD2 (6 bases). Near its end, the DNA agrees better with TRBJ2-5, so the J call may be wrong. The CDR3 runs 14 residues. The germline V gene encodes CDR1 SQVTM and CDR2 ANQGSEA. The chain's CDR3 is CSVGLGAGSGTQYF. DNA for the CDR3: TGCAGCGTTGGACTAGGTGCGGGTTCGGGGACCCAGTACTTC.

The chain couples TRBV20-1 to TRBJ2-3; TRBD2 matches at 9 bases. Germline CDR1 DFQATT, CDR2 SNEGSKA (reference sequence). V was pared by 5 bases and J by 5 bases, with 8 bases of the junction left unmatched. The CDR3 has 14 amino acids. CDR3 sequence reads: CSAGAGGSLDTQYF. In nucleotides, the CDR3 is TGCAGTGCTGGAGCGGGGGGCAGCTTAGATACGCAGTATTTT.

This clonotype was counted a single time. The rearrangement uses TRBV12-3 or TRBV12-4 and TRBJ2-7, with D tentatively TRBD2 (6 bases). V lost 8 bases and J lost 1, with 15 bases in between. This CDR3 contains 14 residues. The CDR3 coding sequence is TGTGCCAGCCCCAGACTAGTCAGGTCCTACGAGCAGTACTTC. The encoded protein is CASPRLVRSYEQYF.

This clonotype was observed a few times. The chain is built from TRBV2 and TRBJ1-1, with TRBD1 matching 7 bases. CDR1 and CDR2 from the germline V gene are SNHLY and FYNNEI. This CDR3 contains 14 residues. The ends lost 6 bases at V and 3 bases at J; junction bases unmatched: 7. The CDR3 bases are TGTGCCAGCAGAGACAGGGTGGGACACACTGAAGCTTTCTTT. Amino acids: CASRDRVGHTEAFF.

V usage is TRBV10-3 and J usage is TRBJ2-3; 11 nucleotides align to TRBD2. CDR3 length equals 16 residues. Trimming removed 4 bases from V and 2 bases from J; junction bases left unmatched: 5. Per the germline V gene, CDR1 is ENHRY and CDR2 is SYGVKD. This CDR3 reads CAISAKLAGDTDTQYF. CDR3 nucleotides: TGTGCCATCAGTGCTAAACTAGCGGGAGACACAGATACGCAGTATTTT.

This sequence joins TRBV7-2 and TRBJ2-1; no clear D. The CDR3 has 14 residues. In germline, CDR1 is SGHTA, CDR2 FQGNSA. V was pared by 5 bases and J by 10 bases, with 18 bases between. The CDR3 DNA reads as TGTGCCAGCAGCCCCCAACACCGTAGCCGGGAGCAGTTCTTC. This sequence encodes CASSPQHRSREQFF.

As regards this clonotype: One junction end does not reproduce the germline sequence, and a read error may be involved. The chain recombines TRBV7-7 with TRBJ2-1, with TRBD2 matching over 16 bases. This CDR3 has 16 residues. Germline V gene data show CDR1 as SSHAT and CDR2 as FNYEAQ (reference sequence). The CDR3 DNA sequence: TGTGCTAGCAGCTTAGGGACTAGCGGGAGGGGAAATGAGCAGTTCTTC. Its protein is CASSLGTSGRGNEQFF.

With regard to this clonotype: With only one base between it and a far larger clone, this is likely a read error. V usage is TRBV7-2 and J usage is TRBJ2-5, with D possibly TRBD2 on 5 matching bases. The tail of the sequence fits TRBJ2-7 better, so the J call may be wrong. This CDR3 has 13 amino acids. Germline CDR1 SGHTA, CDR2 FQGNSA. This chain's CDR3 is CASSPVLAYEQYF. The CDR3 nucleotides read TGTGCCAGCAGCCCGGTACTAGCCTACGAGCAGTACTTC.

This chain connects TRBV20-1 to TRBJ1-2; 8 bases fit TRBD1. CDR1 DFQATT and CDR2 SNEGSKA come from the germline V gene (reference sequence). The length of the CDR3 is 13 residues. The CDR3 DNA reads TGCTGCCCTCGGGACAGGACTAACTATGGCTACACCTTC. It yields the protein CCPRDRTNYGYTF.

In this sample, this clonotype turned up once. A junction boundary mismatches the germline segment, possibly from a read error. The CDR3 spells CATSGGLQETQYF. CDR3 nucleotides: TGTGCCACCAGTGGGGGGCTCCAAGAGACCCAGTACTTC. The chain couples TRBV10-3 to TRBJ2-4, with D tentatively TRBD1 or TRBD2 (6 bases each). The end of the DNA aligns better with TRBJ2-5, so the J call may be wrong. The CDR3 consists of 13 residues. Per the germline V gene, CDR1 is ENHRY and CDR2 is SYGVKD.

This chain joins TRBV29-1 and TRBJ1-1; 7 bases are shared with TRBD1. The junction had 13 bases not matched to a gene; V was cut back by 4 bases and J by 8 bases. The CDR3 is made up of 14 amino acids. In germline, CDR1 is SQVTM, CDR2 ANQGSEA. CDR3 DNA sequence: TGCAGCGTTGCTGGTAGACAGGGAACCTTAGAAGCTTTCTTT. Amino acid sequence: CSVAGRQGTLEAFF.

The chain employs TRBV12-3 or TRBV12-4 and TRBJ2-3, with D possibly being TRBD2 (7 bases). V shed 6 bases and J shed 10 bases, with 20 bases lying between them. The CDR3 covers 14 residues. The CDR3 region is CASSHGGKGDAQYF. DNA of the CDR3: TGTGCCAGCAGCCACGGGGGGAAGGGGGATGCGCAGTATTTT.

The rearrangement joins TRBV9 to TRBJ2-1, with D possibly TRBD2 on 6 matching bases. Trimming took 0 bases from V and 0 from J, leaving 13 bases between them. The CDR3 has 17 residues. Looked up from germline, CDR1 is SGDLS and CDR2 is YYNGEE. Here the CDR3 reads CASSVDDVGSSYNEQFF. CDR3 DNA sequence: TGTGCCAGCAGCGTAGATGATGTCGGGAGCTCCTACAATGAGCAGTTCTTC.

V usage is TRBV5-1 and J usage is TRBJ2-7; 9 nucleotides match TRBD1. Germline CDR1 reads SGHRS; CDR2 reads YFSETQ. The CDR3 is 15 residues long. V lost 4 bases, J lost 7 bases, and 12 bases stayed unmatched. This CDR3 is CASSTGTGWREEQYF. The DNA of the CDR3 is TGCGCCAGCAGCACCGGGACAGGGTGGAGAGAAGAGCAGTACTTC. Drawing the rest from reference TRBV5-1 and TRBJ2-7, the complete variable domain is KAGVTQTPRYLIKTRGQQVTLSCSPISGHRSVSWYQQTPGQGLQFLFEYFSETQRNKGNFPGRFSGRQFSNSRSEMNVSTLELGDSALYLCASSTGTGWREEQYFGPGTRLTVT.

The chain carries TRBV21-1 and TRBJ1-5; the tabulated D call, TRBD1, remains unverified against the DNA. TRBV21-1 has pseudogene status. The length of the CDR3 is 14 residues. The CDR3 bases are TGTGCCAGCAGCGACCGGGGGGTCGCTCAGCCCCAGCATTTT. Protein: CASSDRGVAQPQHF.

This clonotype showed up many times. This chain connects TRBV7-2 to TRBJ2-7; D not certain. This CDR3 spans 13 amino acids. Per the germline V gene, CDR1 is SGHTA and CDR2 is FQGNSA. Trimming pared 0 bases from V and 2 bases from J, leaving 5 bases between. CDR3 coding DNA: TGTGCCAGCAGCTTAGCACCCGCCTACGAGCAGTACTTC. Amino acids: CASSLAPAYEQYF. The whole variable domain, filled in from reference TRBV7-2 and TRBJ2-7, reads GAGVSQSPSNKVTEKGKDVELRCDPISGHTALYWYRQSLGQGLEFLIYFQGNSAPDKSGLPSDRFSAERTGGSVSTLTIQRTQQEDSAVYLCASSLAPAYEQYFGPGTRLTVT.

V gene TRBV11-1 combines with J gene TRBJ2-7, with no clear D. Trimming left V 4 bases short and J 1 base short, with 11 bases between. This CDR3 has 14 amino acids. The germline V gene encodes CDR1 SGHAT and CDR2 FQDESV (reference sequence). The chain's CDR3 is CASSSTPPSYEQYF. CDR3 in DNA: TGTGCCAGCAGCTCAACCCCGCCTTCCTACGAGCAGTACTTC.

V and J are TRBV7-2 and TRBJ1-2; D ambiguous. The CDR3 extends over 12 amino acids. Between the trimmed V and J ends, which lost 5 bases and 5 bases, there was a span of 9 bases. Germline assignment: CDR1 SGHTA and CDR2 FQGNSA. Here the CDR3 reads CASSPAPYGYTF. The DNA for the CDR3 is TGTGCCAGCAGCCCGGCCCCATATGGCTACACCTTC.

The rearrangement joins TRBV7-2 to TRBJ2-5; perhaps TRBD1 as D (5 bases). This CDR3 is 14 amino acids long. Germline assignment: CDR1 SGHTA and CDR2 FQGNSA. V was shortened by 1 base and J by 4 bases, with 10 bases between the two germline ends. CDR3 in amino acids: CASSLVRAGETQYF. In nucleotides, the CDR3 is TGTGCCAGCAGCTTAGTCAGGGCCGGAGAGACCCAGTACTTC.

This rearrangement joins TRBV29-1 to TRBJ1-1, with D hard to call. From germline, CDR1 is SQVTM and CDR2 ANQGSEA. The CDR3 totals 14 residues. Trimming cost V 1 base and J 1 base, with 10 bases left between them. The CDR3 region is CSVEGRQANTEAFF. DNA for the CDR3: TGCAGCGTTGAAGGGAGACAAGCGAACACTGAAGCTTTCTTT.

V and J are TRBV27 and TRBJ1-2, with a weak D call TRBD1 (6 bases). CDR1 is MNHEY and CDR2 is SMNVEV in the germline V gene (reference sequence). This CDR3 has 15 residues. V dropped 5 bases and J dropped 6 bases, with 19 bases sitting between them. The CDR3 DNA follows: TGTGCCAGCAGTCCCCGGCAGGGGCAAGGCGATGGCTACACCTTC. This encodes CASSPRQGQGDGYTF.

The chain has TRBV20-1 and TRBJ1-4; D gene ambiguous. The CDR3 length is 15 residues. Trimming stripped 0 bases from V and 3 bases from J, with 11 bases between. The germline CDR1 and CDR2 sequences are DFQATT and SNEGSKA (reference sequence). The CDR3 coding sequence is TGCAGTGCTAGAGATAGGGCCATTCCTAATGAAAAACTGTTTTTT. Its protein product is CSARDRAIPNEKLFF.